Below, 23 T cell receptor beta chains from the same sample are listed, as sequenced in a study of OX40 agonist ivuxolimab in advanced cancers. Produced via immunoSEQ multiplex PCR; TCRdb's table is partial and in-frame only. The sample lists just over 90,000 clones, 94% seen once, with roughly 2.6% in the top ten. The sequencing here drew on CD4+ or CD8+ T cells sorted from blood, taken in a trial of the OX40 agonist ivuxolimab. These receptors were obtained from an adult with an advanced solid tumor such as melanoma, head and neck, liver or kidney cancer.

The chain links TRBV9 to TRBJ2-3, with D uncertain. Deletions cut 3 bases from V and 3 bases from J, with 8 bases between. Germline lookup yields CDR1 SGDLS and CDR2 YYNGEE. CDR3 size: 13 residues. The CDR3 sequence is CASSALWTDTQYF. The CDR3 DNA follows: TGTGCCAGCAGCGCCTTGTGGACAGATACGCAGTATTTT.

This rearrangement joins TRBV28 to TRBJ2-5; D is perhaps TRBD1 (5 bases). The CDR3 extends over 16 amino acids. CDR1 and CDR2 (germline): MDHEN, SYDVKM. With 4 bases removed from V and 0 bases from J, the gap between germline ends came to 15 bases. CDR3 region: CASSSRQNPYQETQYF. CDR3 DNA sequence: TGTGCCAGCAGTTCCAGACAGAATCCGTACCAAGAGACCCAGTACTTC.

This chain uses TRBV11-2 with TRBJ2-3, with 7 bases aligning to TRBD2. V shed 3 bases and J 3 bases; nucleotides not matched to a gene: 6. The CDR3 consists of 15 residues. The germline gives CDR1 SGHAT, CDR2 FQNNGV. CDR3 protein: CASSFPGGRTDTQYF. The CDR3 DNA follows: TGTGCCAGCAGCTTCCCGGGGGGTAGGACAGATACGCAGTATTTT.

CDR3 coding DNA: TGTGCCAGCAGTTTATTTTACCGGGCCCCTGAGCAGTTCTTC. It is translated as CASSLFYRAPEQFF. This chain joins TRBV27 and TRBJ2-1; D call uncertain. The germline V gene has CDR1 MNHEY and CDR2 SMNVEV (reference sequence). CDR3 length: 14 amino acids. Trimming removed 1 base from V and 9 bases from J, with 13 bases in between.

The chain is built from TRBV20-1 and TRBJ2-1; no firm D call. This CDR3 spans 11 amino acids. CDR1 is DFQATT and CDR2 is SNEGSKA in the germline V gene (reference sequence). Trimming stripped 6 bases from V and 6 bases from J, with 9 bases between. Here the CDR3 DNA reads TGCAGTGCCACCTGGGGCAATGAGCAGTTCTTC. It is translated as CSATWGNEQFF.

The chain joins TRBV29-1 to TRBJ2-3, with 7 bases fitting TRBD1. With V trimmed by 1 base and J by 3 bases, 13 bases remained unmatched. CDR1 and CDR2 (germline): SQVTM, ANQGSEA. The CDR3 has 17 amino acids. This CDR3 reads CSVEVGSQGLGTDTQYF. For the CDR3, the DNA is TGCAGCGTTGAAGTTGGATCACAGGGGTTGGGGACAGATACGCAGTATTTT.

This clone has just one count. The rearrangement links TRBV18 to TRBJ2-7; D gene ambiguous. The germline V gene has CDR1 KGHSH and CDR2 LQKENI. The CDR3 extends over 12 amino acids. V shed 2 bases and J shed 3 bases, with 5 bases lying between them. CDR3 bases: TGTGCCAGCTCACCAGGGGACTACGAGCAGTACTTC. This translates into CASSPGDYEQYF.

The chain uses TRBV6-5 and TRBJ2-6; D is tentatively TRBD1 or TRBD2 (5 bases each). Germline-derived CDR1 and CDR2 are MNHEY and SVGAGI. V lost 4 bases and J lost 6, with 16 bases in between. The CDR3 contains 16 residues. The CDR3 spells CASSWPRGVQANVLTF. The CDR3 DNA is TGTGCCAGCAGTTGGCCCCGAGGGGTACAGGCCAACGTCCTGACTTTC.

This clone was seen only once. V is TRBV27 and J is TRBJ2-1, with D unclear. The CDR3 consists of 14 residues. Germline values: CDR1 MNHEY, CDR2 SMNVEV (reference sequence). Trimming removed 4 bases from V and 6 bases from J, with 13 bases in between. The CDR3 region is CASSSPDDFNEQFF. In DNA form, the CDR3 reads TGTGCCAGCAGTTCCCCGGACGACTTCAATGAGCAGTTCTTC.

This rearrangement joins TRBV11-2 to TRBJ2-5; TRBD2 might be the D (7 bases). The J call may not be correct, given that the DNA end is closer to TRBJ2-7. From germline, CDR1 is SGHAT and CDR2 FQNNGV. There are 14 residues in the CDR3. The chain's CDR3 is CASSLRGGNYEQYF. The CDR3 nucleotides are TGTGCCAGCAGCTTACGCGGGGGCAACTACGAGCAGTACTTC.

This chain connects TRBV6-5 to TRBJ1-1, with unresolved D. Trimming removed 2 bases at V and 11 bases at J, with 18 bases between. This CDR3 is 14 amino acids long. Looked up from germline, CDR1 is MNHEY and CDR2 is SVGAGI. The CDR3 DNA follows: TGTGCCAGCAGTTACGTTGGCAGCGCCCTTGGGGCTTTCTTT. Translating gives CASSYVGSALGAFF.

The genes are TRBV11-2 and TRBJ2-5; D possibly corresponds to TRBD1 (6 bases). The CDR3 runs 14 residues. V was trimmed by 6 bases and J by 3 bases, leaving 14 bases between them. The V gene's germline CDR1 is SGHAT and CDR2 FQNNGV. CDR3 sequence (DNA): TGTGCCAGCAGGAGACAAGCAGGGGAAGAGACCCAGTACTTC. Amino acids: CASRRQAGEETQYF.

This clone appeared a few times. The rearrangement links TRBV6-5 to TRBJ1-2; D is uncertain. The CDR3 runs 13 residues. CDR1 and CDR2 (germline): MNHEY, SVGAGI. V lost 2 bases, J lost 6 bases, and 10 bases lay in between. Here the CDR3 reads CASSYGPPDGYTF. CDR3 DNA sequence: TGTGCCAGCAGTTACGGCCCTCCGGATGGCTACACCTTC.

V and J are TRBV19 and TRBJ2-7; 12 bases are a match to TRBD2. V dropped 9 bases and J dropped 5; count of bases not matched to a gene: 8. CDR1 and CDR2 from the germline V gene are LNHDA and SQIVND (reference sequence). The length of the CDR3 is 14 residues. CDR3 residues: CASSLLAGGNEQYF. CDR3 nucleotides: TGTGCCAGCTCCTTACTAGCGGGAGGAAACGAGCAGTACTTC.

V gene TRBV4-1 combines with J gene TRBJ2-5, with D perhaps TRBD1 or TRBD2 (5 bases each). The CDR3 is made up of 14 amino acids. The ends were cut back, 3 bases at V and 4 bases at J, with 12 bases in the middle. The germline gives CDR1 MGHRA, CDR2 YSYEKL. In DNA, the CDR3 is TGCGCCAGCAGCCAGGTTCGGGGACCAGAGACCCAGTACTTC. Translation: CASSQVRGPETQYF.

This chain connects TRBV27 to TRBJ2-4; perhaps TRBD1 as D (5 bases). Germline V CDR1 and CDR2: MNHEY, SMNVEV (reference sequence). The ends were cut back, 5 bases at V and 0 bases at J, with 14 bases in the middle. The CDR3 is 16 amino acids. DNA of the CDR3: TGTGCCAGCAGTCCGAGCACAGGATTAGCCAAAAACATTCAGTACTTC. Protein product: CASSPSTGLAKNIQYF.

This clone was seen a single time. The chain joins TRBV30 to TRBJ1-3; D remains unclear. CDR3 size: 14 residues. Deletions cut 2 bases from V and 2 bases from J, with 10 bases between. Germline V CDR1 and CDR2: GTSNPN, SVGIG (reference sequence). Here the CDR3 reads CAWSYYGPGNTIYF. Written as DNA, the CDR3 is TGTGCCTGGAGTTATTATGGGCCTGGAAACACCATATATTTT.

The rearrangement joins TRBV19 to TRBJ2-7; D uncertain. Germline V gives CDR1 LNHDA, CDR2 SQIVND (reference sequence). The CDR3 has 14 residues. V was clipped by 6 bases and J by 0 bases, with 12 bases between them. The CDR3: CASRAYSSSYEQYF. CDR3 DNA sequence: TGTGCCAGTAGGGCTTACTCGAGCTCCTACGAGCAGTACTTC.

Here the CDR3 DNA reads TGCAGCGGCGGACTAGCCGGCAATGAGCAGTTCTTC. Protein product: CSGGLAGNEQFF. The chain has TRBV29-1 and TRBJ2-1, with 8 bases aligning to TRBD2. Trimming took 7 bases from V and 6 from J; bases not matched to a gene: 5. CDR1 and CDR2 (germline): SQVTM, ANQGSEA. This CDR3 contains 12 residues.

The chain has TRBV6-5 and TRBJ2-7; D is ambiguous. This CDR3 contains 13 residues. Trimming removed 0 bases from V and 4 bases from J, with 7 bases in between. Germline V gene data show CDR1 as MNHEY and CDR2 as SVGAGI. CDR3 coding DNA: TGTGCCAGCAGTTACTCGGAGCAATACGAGCAGTACTTC. Protein sequence: CASSYSEQYEQYF.

This chain joins TRBV28 and TRBJ2-1; 9 positions match TRBD1. CDR3 length: 11 amino acids. The V gene's germline CDR1 is MDHEN and CDR2 SYDVKM. With 5 bases clipped from V and 15 bases from J, the junction kept 5 bases outside the gene matches. CDR3 residues: CASSQDRGSFF. As DNA, the CDR3 is TGTGCCAGCAGTCAGGACAGGGGTTCGTTCTTC.

J is TRBJ2-4 and V is TRBV5-1; D is unresolved. The ends were cut back, 1 base at V and 0 bases at J, with 11 bases in the middle. The germline CDR1 and CDR2 sequences are SGHRS and YFSETQ. The CDR3 extends over 16 amino acids. The DNA for the CDR3 is TGCGCCAGCAGCTTGAACCAGCAGCTAGCCAAAAACATTCAGTACTTC. It yields the protein CASSLNQQLAKNIQYF.

This clone was detected only once. The genes are TRBV23-1 and TRBJ2-1; TRBD2 matches at 8 bases. TRBV23-1 is recorded as an ORF, its role being uncertain. The trim removed 2 bases at V and 9 bases at J, leaving 3 bases unmatched. The length of the CDR3 is 13 residues. CDR3 sequence: CASSQGTRIEQFF. The DNA for the CDR3 is TGCGCCAGCAGTCAAGGGACTAGAATTGAGCAGTTCTTC.